The 27 T cell receptor beta chains listed next were all sequenced from one sample in a study of type 1 and type 2 diabetes patients. Amplification started from genomic DNA. Multiplex PCR with 30 forward and 13 reverse primers amplified the TCR beta CDR3. MiXCR, applied by TCRdb to the multiplex PCR reads, yields one record per CDR3 protein. The table lists 270,000 or so distinct CDR3 sequences, approximately 50% of them singletons. Sequencing was done on a sample of peripheral blood mononuclear cells (PBMCs). The receptor set was obtained from a man aged 18 to 35 with type 2 diabetes.

The V and J genes are TRBV30 and TRBJ1-1; no firm D call. The CDR3 spans 15 residues. Germline lookup yields CDR1 GTSNPN and CDR2 SVGIG (reference sequence). V gave up 2 bases and J gave up 2 bases, with 15 bases separating them. CDR3 loop: CAWSFGSGVNTEAFF. The CDR3 DNA reads TGTGCCTGGAGTTTTGGAAGTGGGGTAAACACTGAAGCTTTCTTT.

As regards this clonotype: It may be a read error: a sequence one base away is much more abundant. Given the absence of the conserved phenylalanine or tryptophan at the CDR3 end, a read error is likely. CDR3 amino acids: CSARDRDYGYTS. The CDR3 region has the DNA TGCAGTGCTAGAGACAGGGACTATGGCTACACCTCC. The chain combines TRBV20-1 with TRBJ1-2, with D possibly matching TRBD1 (5 bases). This CDR3 is 12 amino acids long. V was pared by 0 bases and J by 3 bases, with 5 bases between. Per the germline V gene, CDR1 is DFQATT and CDR2 is SNEGSKA (reference sequence).

The genes are TRBV7-3 and TRBJ2-1; the D gene could be TRBD1 or TRBD2 (5 bases each). Germline V gene sequence: CDR1 SGHTA, CDR2 FQGTGA. The germline V and J ends were trimmed by 0 bases and 2 bases, with 5 bases remaining between them. The CDR3 has 14 residues. The DNA of the CDR3 is TGTGCCAGCAGCTTAACGGGACCCTACAATGAGCAGTTCTTC. This sequence encodes CASSLTGPYNEQFF.

This clonotype showed up many times. The chain links TRBV15 to TRBJ1-2; D remains ambiguous. The V gene's germline CDR1 is LNHNV and CDR2 YYDKDF (reference sequence). Trimming pared 0 bases from V and 8 bases from J, leaving 13 bases between. The CDR3 has 14 amino acids. Written as DNA, the CDR3 is TGTGCCACCAGCAGAGATCGGACGGCGGAAGGCTACACCTTC. It is translated as CATSRDRTAEGYTF.

As to this clonotype: A much larger clone differs from this one at a single base, so this may be a read error. Written as DNA, the CDR3 is TGTGCCAGCAGCTTATCAGGGGGCAATGAGCAGTTCTTC. Its protein is CASSLSGGNEQFF. This sequence joins TRBV7-3 and TRBJ2-7; TRBD1 matches 7 bases. The tail of the sequence fits TRBJ2-1 better, so the J call may be wrong. The CDR3 sequence is 13 residues long. Germline CDR1 reads SGHTA; CDR2 reads FQGTGA.

This clonotype is a singleton in its sample. This chain joins TRBV10-3 and TRBJ2-5; D possibly corresponds to TRBD2 (6 bases). The germline CDR1 and CDR2 sequences are ENHRY and SYGVKD. Trimming removed 5 bases from V and 1 base from J, with 11 bases in between. The CDR3 runs to 14 residues. The CDR3 sequence is CAISWASVQETQYF. The CDR3 DNA is TGTGCCATCAGTTGGGCTAGCGTCCAAGAGACCCAGTACTTC.

The chain couples TRBV10-3 to TRBJ1-1; tentative D call: TRBD1 (5 bases). V was pared by 4 bases and J by 5 bases, with 11 bases between. This CDR3 spans 13 amino acids. Germline assignment: CDR1 ENHRY and CDR2 SYGVKD. The CDR3 sequence is CAISAFGGTEAFF. The CDR3 bases are TGTGCCATCAGTGCGTTCGGGGGGACTGAAGCTTTCTTT.

This clonotype came up a few times. The CDR3 DNA reads TGTGCCAGCAGCTTACAGGTCGGTTCCAATCAGCCCCAGCATTTT. Its translation is CASSLQVGSNQPQHF. This chain uses TRBV7-2 with TRBJ1-5; D is ambiguous. Germline V gene lookup returns CDR1 SGHTA and CDR2 FQGNSA. The CDR3 extends over 15 amino acids. Trimming removed 2 bases at V and 3 bases at J, with 11 bases between.

The chain carries TRBV7-3 and TRBJ2-2; D gene uncertain. CDR1 and CDR2 (germline): SGHTA, FQGTGA. Between the trimmed V and J ends, which lost 1 base and 8 bases, there was a span of 8 bases. There are 13 residues in the CDR3. The CDR3: CASSLISTGELFF. The CDR3 coding sequence is TGTGCCAGCAGCTTAATTTCTACAGGGGAGCTGTTTTTT.

In this sample, this clonotype turned up many times. CDR3 sequence: CATSRVDRGSYEQYF. The CDR3 DNA follows: TGTGCCACCAGCAGAGTCGACAGGGGGTCCTACGAGCAGTACTTC. The chain employs TRBV15 and TRBJ2-7, with 9 positions matching TRBD1. Germline CDR1 reads LNHNV; CDR2 reads YYDKDF (reference sequence). The J segment lost 1 base and the V segment lost 1 base, leaving 2 bases of the junction unmatched. CDR3 size: 15 residues.

To note about this clonotype: One end of the junction is discordant with germline, which a read error may explain. The chain employs TRBV7-8 and TRBJ1-1; D is unclear. The CDR3 consists of 17 residues. Germline loops: CDR1 SGHVS, CDR2 FQNEAQ. The CDR3, as DNA: TGTGCCAGCAGCTCTGAACTGAACCCACTACCGAACACTGGAGCTTTCTTT. Its protein product is CASSSELNPLPNTGAFF. The full variable domain, completed using reference TRBV7-8 and TRBJ1-1, is GAGVSQSPRYKVAKRGQDVALRCDPISGHVSLFWYQQALGQGPEFLTYFQNEAQLDKSGLPSDRFFAERPEGSVSTLKIQRTQQEDSAVYLCASSSELNPLPNTGAFFGQGTRLTVV.

The rearrangement joins TRBV5-4 to TRBJ1-1; D is unclear. Germline V gene data show CDR1 as SGHNT and CDR2 as YYREEE (reference sequence). The CDR3 is 14 residues long. Between the trimmed V and J ends, which lost 10 bases and 4 bases, there was a span of 20 bases. In nucleotides, the CDR3 is TGTGCCTGGAGTGGGCCCGGATTGGGCACTGAAGCTTTCTTT. It yields the protein CAWSGPGLGTEAFF.

CDR3 in DNA: TGTGCCAGCAGCTCCCGGGACGGAGAAGAGACCCAGTACTTC. Translation: CASSSRDGEETQYF. The chain recombines TRBV13 with TRBJ2-5; D tentatively fits TRBD1 or TRBD2 (5 bases each). There are 14 residues in the CDR3. The ends were cut back, 4 bases at V and 3 bases at J, with 12 bases in the middle. Germline V gene lookup returns CDR1 PRHDT and CDR2 FYEKMQ (reference sequence). The variable domain in full, with the rest retrieved from reference TRBV13 and TRBJ2-5, is AAGVIQSPRHLIKEKRETATLKCYPIPRHDTVYWYQQGPGQDPQFLISFYEKMQSDKGSIPDRFSAQQFSDYHSELNMSSLELGDSALYFCASSSRDGEETQYFGPGTRLLVL.

In its sample, this clonotype was seen a few times. The chain couples TRBV28 to TRBJ1-6; D uncertain. The CDR3 contains 17 residues. CDR1 and CDR2 (germline): MDHEN, SYDVKM. V lost 6 bases, J lost 5 bases, and 20 bases lay in between. CDR3 in amino acids: CASSSFLGEMDNSPLHF. Here the CDR3 DNA reads TGTGCCAGCAGCTCCTTTCTGGGCGAAATGGATAATTCACCCCTCCACTTT.

To note about this clonotype: A much larger clone differs by one base, so this may be a read error. V usage is TRBV15 and J usage is TRBJ2-5; no definite D call. This CDR3 has 14 residues. The V gene's germline CDR1 is LNHNV and CDR2 YYDKDF (reference sequence). CDR3: CATNRDRSGETQYF. CDR3 nucleotides: TGTGCCACCAACAGAGATCGAAGTGGCGAGACCCAGTACTTC.

The chain has TRBV19 and TRBJ2-5; D perhaps matches TRBD1 (6 bases). V lost 9 bases to trimming and J lost 5 bases, with 19 bases between them. The germline gives CDR1 LNHDA, CDR2 SQIVND (reference sequence). The CDR3 has 14 amino acids. CDR3 in amino acids: CASSHRYRAETQYF. The DNA for the CDR3 is TGTGCCAGCAGCCACAGGTACAGGGCGGAGACCCAGTACTTC.

The V gene is TRBV7-3, the J gene TRBJ2-1, with TRBD1 matching 8 bases. Germline V gene sequence: CDR1 SGHTA, CDR2 FQGTGA. This CDR3 comprises 14 residues. Trimming took 4 bases from V and 8 from J; bases not matched to a gene: 7. CDR3 coding DNA: TGTGCCAGCAGCTACGGACAGGGCCTGGATGAGCAGTTCTTC. It yields the protein CASSYGQGLDEQFF. Based on the CDR3 plus reference TRBV7-3 and TRBJ2-1, the full variable domain is GAGVSQTPSNKVTEKGKYVELRCDPISGHTALYWYRQSLGQGPEFLIYFQGTGAADDSGLPNDRFFAVRPEGSVSTLKIQRTERGDSAVYLCASSYGQGLDEQFFGPGTRLTVL.

The gene calls are TRBV14 and TRBJ2-5, with 7 nucleotides matching TRBD2. Germline lookup yields CDR1 SGHDN and CDR2 FVKESK. The CDR3 is 14 amino acids. The J segment lost 4 bases and the V segment lost 6 bases, leaving 8 bases of the junction unmatched. CDR3 amino acids: CASRGGSNPETQYF. The CDR3, as DNA: TGTGCCAGCAGGGGCGGGAGTAACCCAGAGACCCAGTACTTC.

Many counts were recorded for this clonotype. This chain uses TRBV2 with TRBJ2-7, with 9 bases lining up with TRBD1. Germline V CDR1 and CDR2: SNHLY, FYNNEI. The CDR3 contains 13 residues. Trimming removed 9 bases from V and 6 bases from J; junction bases left unmatched: 9. CDR3 loop: CARSRGQGSEQYF. For the CDR3, the DNA is TGTGCCAGGTCGAGGGGACAGGGATCCGAGCAGTACTTC.

J is TRBJ1-5 and V is TRBV7-8; D unclear. The CDR3 is 16 residues long. Germline V gives CDR1 SGHVS, CDR2 FQNEAQ. Trimming took 0 bases from V and 0 from J, leaving 9 bases between them. The CDR3 region has the DNA TGTGCCAGCAGCTTAGCGCCAGAAAATAGCAATCAGCCCCAGCATTTT. Its translation: CASSLAPENSNQPQHF.

Only a few counts were recorded for this clonotype. The J gene is TRBJ1-6, the V gene TRBV11-2, with D hard to call. V was trimmed by 2 bases and J by 3 bases, leaving 20 bases between them. The CDR3 is 19 residues long. Germline V gene sequence: CDR1 SGHAT, CDR2 FQNNGV. CDR3 sequence: CASSLMANDIWSYNSPLHF. The CDR3 DNA is TGTGCCAGCAGCTTAATGGCAAATGACATCTGGAGCTATAATTCACCCCTCCACTTT.

V is TRBV5-5 and J is TRBJ2-7; either TRBD1 or TRBD2 may supply D (5 bases each). The V gene lost 4 bases and the J gene lost 5 bases, with 13 bases spanning the gap. Germline CDR1 SGHKS, CDR2 YYEKEE (reference sequence). CDR3 length: 13 residues. The CDR3 spells CASSGIPGHEQYF. In nucleotides, the CDR3 is TGTGCCAGCAGCGGGATACCGGGACACGAGCAGTACTTC.

This clonotype occurred a few times. The chain employs TRBV6-6 and TRBJ1-5; D gene uncertain. Trimming pared 6 bases from V and 1 base from J, leaving 7 bases between. The CDR3 runs to 13 residues. In germline, CDR1 is MNHNY, CDR2 SVGAGI (reference sequence). This chain's CDR3 is CASRHASNQPQHF. DNA for the CDR3: TGTGCCAGCAGGCACGCCAGCAATCAGCCCCAGCATTTT.

This clonotype is a singleton in its sample. The chain has TRBV6-6 and TRBJ2-7; 7 positions agree with TRBD2. Per the germline V gene, CDR1 is MNHNY and CDR2 is SVGAGI (reference sequence). The CDR3 consists of 14 residues. V shed 4 bases and J 2 bases; nucleotides not matched to a gene: 5. This chain's CDR3 is CASSFERETYEQYF. In DNA, the CDR3 is TGTGCCAGCAGTTTTGAGCGGGAAACCTACGAGCAGTACTTC.

V gene TRBV20-1 combines with J gene TRBJ2-3, with D possibly being TRBD2 (6 bases). V was pared by 4 bases and J by 8 bases, with 7 bases between. Germline assignment: CDR1 DFQATT and CDR2 SNEGSKA (reference sequence). This CDR3 region has 10 residues. CDR3 in DNA: TGCAGTGCTACCGGGGGTACGCAGTATTTT. This gives the protein CSATGGTQYF.

This clonotype was seen ten or more times. V is TRBV25-1 and J is TRBJ1-2, with D perhaps matching TRBD1 (5 bases). The CDR3 runs 12 residues. V lost 10 bases, J lost 2 bases, and 11 bases lay in between. The germline V gene has CDR1 MGHDK and CDR2 SYGVNS. The CDR3 region is CATSDSNYGYTF. CDR3 sequence (DNA): TGTGCCACCTCTGACAGCAACTATGGCTACACCTTC.

This clonotype came up many times. The chain has TRBV19 and TRBJ2-2; D uncertain. V was trimmed by 7 bases and J by 0 bases, leaving 3 bases between them. Germline V gene data show CDR1 as LNHDA and CDR2 as SQIVND (reference sequence). The CDR3 runs to 12 residues. This chain's CDR3 is CASTSNTGELFF. Here the CDR3 DNA reads TGTGCCAGTACTTCGAACACCGGGGAGCTGTTTTTT.